This T cell receptor (beta chain) comes out of a study of T cells in Graves' hyperthyroidism and ophthalmopathy. Study observations and caveats: Blood also carried most thyroid clonotypes expanded above 0.001. In the analysis, a 13 V-J model separated ophthalmopathy from stable hyperthyroidism.

TCR beta CDR3 region amplification was performed from RNA transcripts. Carried out on the TCR CDR3, a first-round RT-PCR used the HTBI primer set. TCRdb called the multiplex PCR reads again in MiXCR, with one record for every CDR3 protein. The table has roughly 420,000 distinct CDR3 sequences, 12% to 15% seen once. Uncontrolled infection, other autoimmune disease, pregnancy or lactation excluded patients. Trimming took 2 bases from V and 6 from J, leaving 14 bases between them. CDR1 and CDR2 (germline): MGHDK, SYGVNS. The CDR3 has 15 residues. This clonotype came up many times. What it binds is not known.

Sequences were obtained from blood. The genes are TRBV25-1 and TRBJ2-1; unclear D gene. The clonotype comes from a woman aged 18-29 years with Graves' hyperthyroidism. This chain's CDR3 is CASSEVGRPGNEQFF. CDR3 DNA: TGTGCCAGCAGTGAAGTCGGCAGGCCGGGCAATGAGCAGTTCTTC.